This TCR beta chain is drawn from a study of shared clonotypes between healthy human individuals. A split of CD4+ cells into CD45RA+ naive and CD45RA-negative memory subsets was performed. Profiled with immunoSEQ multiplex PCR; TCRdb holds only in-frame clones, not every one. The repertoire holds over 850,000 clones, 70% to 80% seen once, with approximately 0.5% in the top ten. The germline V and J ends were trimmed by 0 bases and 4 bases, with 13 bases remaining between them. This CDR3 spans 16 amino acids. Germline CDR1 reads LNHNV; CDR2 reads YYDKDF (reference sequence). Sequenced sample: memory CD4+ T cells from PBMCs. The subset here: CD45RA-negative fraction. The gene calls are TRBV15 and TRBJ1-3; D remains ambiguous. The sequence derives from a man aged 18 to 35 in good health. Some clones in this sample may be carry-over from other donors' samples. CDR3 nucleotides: TGTGCCACCAGCAGAGATCCCCCAGCCCTCGGAAACACCATATATTTT. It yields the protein CATSRDPPALGNTIYF.